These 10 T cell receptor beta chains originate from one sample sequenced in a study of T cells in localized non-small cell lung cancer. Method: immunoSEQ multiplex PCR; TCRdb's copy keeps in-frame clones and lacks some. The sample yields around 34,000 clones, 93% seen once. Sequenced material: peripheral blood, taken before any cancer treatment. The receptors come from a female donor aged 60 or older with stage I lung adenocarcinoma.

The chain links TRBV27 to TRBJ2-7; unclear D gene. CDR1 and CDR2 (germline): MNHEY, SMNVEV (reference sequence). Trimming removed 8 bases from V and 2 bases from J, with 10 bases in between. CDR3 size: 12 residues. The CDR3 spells CASGHVTYEQYF. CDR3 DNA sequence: TGTGCCAGCGGTCACGTTACCTACGAGCAGTACTTC.

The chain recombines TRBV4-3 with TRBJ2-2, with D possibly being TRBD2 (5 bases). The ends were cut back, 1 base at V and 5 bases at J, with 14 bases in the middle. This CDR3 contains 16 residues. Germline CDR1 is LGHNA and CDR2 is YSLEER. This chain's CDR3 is CASSQVFSGFTGELFF. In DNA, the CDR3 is TGCGCCAGCAGCCAAGTGTTTTCGGGGTTTACCGGGGAGCTGTTTTTT.

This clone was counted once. The CDR3 coding sequence is TGTGCCAGTAGGGACCCTAACGGGCAGACCCAGTACTTC. It is translated as CASRDPNGQTQYF. The chain employs TRBV19 and TRBJ2-5, with no clear D. In germline, CDR1 is LNHDA, CDR2 SQIVND (reference sequence). Trimming removed 6 bases at V and 6 bases at J, with 14 bases between. The CDR3 covers 13 residues.

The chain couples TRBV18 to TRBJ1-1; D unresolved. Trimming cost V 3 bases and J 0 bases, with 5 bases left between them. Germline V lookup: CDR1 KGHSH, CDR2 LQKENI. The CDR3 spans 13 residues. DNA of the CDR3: TGTGCCAGCTCACCCACGGTGAACACTGAAGCTTTCTTT. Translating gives CASSPTVNTEAFF.

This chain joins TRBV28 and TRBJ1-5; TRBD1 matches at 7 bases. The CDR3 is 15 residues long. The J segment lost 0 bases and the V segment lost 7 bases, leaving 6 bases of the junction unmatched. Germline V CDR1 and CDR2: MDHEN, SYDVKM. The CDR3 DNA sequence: TGTGCCAGCAAAACAGGGGACTATAGCAATCAGCCCCAGCATTTT. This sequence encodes CASKTGDYSNQPQHF.

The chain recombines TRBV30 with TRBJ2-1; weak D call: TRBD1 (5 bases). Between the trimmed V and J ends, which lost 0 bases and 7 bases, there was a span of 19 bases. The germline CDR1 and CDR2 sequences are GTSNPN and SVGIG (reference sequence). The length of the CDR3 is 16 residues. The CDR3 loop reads CAWSVALRQFVNEQFF. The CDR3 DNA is TGTGCCTGGAGTGTAGCCTTACGACAGTTTGTAAATGAGCAGTTCTTC.

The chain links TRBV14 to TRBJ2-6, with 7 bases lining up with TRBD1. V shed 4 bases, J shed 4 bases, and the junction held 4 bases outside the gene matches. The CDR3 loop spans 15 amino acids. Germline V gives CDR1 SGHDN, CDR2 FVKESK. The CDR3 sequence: CASSLQGPGANVLTF. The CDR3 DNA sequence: TGTGCCAGCAGCCTACAGGGGCCCGGGGCCAACGTCCTGACTTTC.

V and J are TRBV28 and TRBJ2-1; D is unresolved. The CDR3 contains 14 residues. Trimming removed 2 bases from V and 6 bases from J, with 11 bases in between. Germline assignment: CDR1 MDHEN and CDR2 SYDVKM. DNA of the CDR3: TGTGCCAGCAGTTTAGGGCAGAGGATCAATGAGCAGTTCTTC. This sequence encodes CASSLGQRINEQFF.

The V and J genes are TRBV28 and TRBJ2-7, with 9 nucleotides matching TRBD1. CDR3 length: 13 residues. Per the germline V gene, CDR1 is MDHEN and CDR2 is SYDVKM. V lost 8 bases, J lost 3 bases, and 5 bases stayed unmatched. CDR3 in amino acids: CASWGQGNYEQYF. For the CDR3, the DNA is TGTGCCAGCTGGGGACAGGGTAACTACGAGCAGTACTTC. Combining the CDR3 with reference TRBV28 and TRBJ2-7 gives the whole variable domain DVKVTQSSRYLVKRTGEKVFLECVQDMDHENMFWYRQDPGLGLRLIYFSYDVKMKEKGDIPEGYSVSREKKERFSLILESASTNQTSMYLCASWGQGNYEQYFGPGTRLTVT.

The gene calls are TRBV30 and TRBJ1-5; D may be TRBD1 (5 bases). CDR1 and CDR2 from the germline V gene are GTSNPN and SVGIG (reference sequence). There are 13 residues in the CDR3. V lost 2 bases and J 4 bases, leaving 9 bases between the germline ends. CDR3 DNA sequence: TGTGCCTGGAGTAGGGGAGAAAATCAGCCCCAGCATTTT. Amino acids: CAWSRGENQPQHF.